Listed below are T cell receptor beta chains from one sample, sequenced in a study of T cell responses to AZD1222 COVID-19 vaccine. TCRdb's table, derived via immunoSEQ multiplex PCR, lists solely in-frame clones and lacks some. In the table there are tens of thousands of clones, 60% to 85% of which are singletons. Specimen: peripheral blood, collected on day 0 of AZD1222 vaccination. All receptors come from an adult in good health. Each CDR3 is given with its conserved first and last residue. The order of the fields is D gene, V gene, J gene, clone size, CDR3 protein, CDR3 DNA. D genes are given only for firm matches. Part of the rows lack a size; the others show once, few, many or a class for expanded clones.

D: -; V: TRBV30; J: TRBJ1-3; size: -; CDR3: CAWARDRSGNTIYF; DNA: TGTGCCTGGGCCCGGGACCGCTCTGGAAACACCATATATTTT
D: -; V: TRBV10-3; J: TRBJ2-7; size: few; CDR3: CAISPIGGEQYF; DNA: TGTGCCATCAGTCCGATCGGGGGCGAGCAGTACTTC
D: -; V: TRBV4-2; J: TRBJ2-3; size: -; CDR3: CASSQDRTDTQYF; DNA: TGTGCCAGCAGCCAAGATCGGACAGATACGCAGTATTTT
D: -; V: TRBV7-9; J: TRBJ1-4; size: -; CDR3: CASSPSGTTNEKLFF; DNA: TGTGCCAGCAGCCCCTCAGGTACAACTAATGAAAAACTGTTTTTT
D: -; V: TRBV4-1; J: TRBJ1-6; size: -; CDR3: CASSQPWKGSDNSPLHF; DNA: TGCGCCAGCAGCCAACCATGGAAGGGATCTGATAATTCACCCCTCCACTTT
D: -; V: TRBV14; J: TRBJ2-7; size: -; CDR3: CASSQGQFYEQYF; DNA: TGTGCCAGCAGCCAAGGACAGTTCTACGAGCAGTACTTC
D: TRBD1; V: TRBV19; J: TRBJ1-5; size: -; CDR3: CASSIAGGGQPQHF; DNA: TGTGCCAGTAGTATAGCAGGGGGCGGTCAGCCCCAGCATTTT
D: TRBD2; V: TRBV19; J: TRBJ2-5; size: -; CDR3: CASSSRTSGGWQETQYF; DNA: TGTGCCAGTAGTTCCCGGACTAGCGGGGGATGGCAAGAGACCCAGTACTTC
D: -; V: TRBV20-1; J: TRBJ1-4; size: -; CDR3: CSARDNEKLFF; DNA: TGCAGTGCGCGGGACAATGAAAAACTGTTTTTT
D: TRBD1; V: TRBV27; J: TRBJ1-6; size: -; CDR3: CASSFGSGGQGGYALHF; DNA: TGTGCCAGCAGTTTTGGTTCGGGGGGACAGGGGGGGTACGCCCTCCACTTT
D: -; V: TRBV7-7; J: TRBJ1-4; size: few; CDR3: CASSLGQGSEEKLFF; DNA: TGTGCTAGCAGCTTAGGTCAGGGTTCGGAGGAAAAACTGTTTTTT
D: -; V: TRBV4-3; J: TRBJ2-7; size: once; CDR3: CASSQDNGGLQRYF; DNA: TGCGCCAGCAGCCAAGATAACGGGGGGCTCCAGCGGTACTTC
D: -; V: TRBV7-6; J: TRBJ2-5; size: -; CDR3: CASSPGWGAPETQYF; DNA: TGTGCCAGCAGCCCGGGTTGGGGGGCACCAGAGACCCAGTACTTC
D: -; V: TRBV14; J: TRBJ2-1; size: -; CDR3: CASSQGWNEQFF; DNA: TGTGCCAGCAGCCAAGGGTGGAATGAGCAGTTCTTC
D: -; V: TRBV6-2/TRBV6-3; J: TRBJ1-6; size: few; CDR3: CASSYVGRHSPLHF; DNA: TGTGCCAGCAGTTACGTGGGGCGGCATTCACCCCTCCACTTT
D: TRBD2; V: TRBV5-1; J: TRBJ2-1; size: -; CDR3: CASSFAGGPYNEQFF; DNA: TGCGCCAGCAGCTTCGCGGGGGGACCCTACAATGAGCAGTTCTTC
D: -; V: TRBV5-8; J: TRBJ2-7; size: -; CDR3: CASSFLAYEQYF; DNA: TGTGCCAGCAGCTTCCTCGCCTACGAGCAGTACTTC
D: TRBD1; V: TRBV6-1; J: TRBJ1-4; size: -; CDR3: CASSDVADRGNEKLFF; DNA: TGTGCCAGCAGTGATGTGGCCGACAGGGGAAATGAAAAACTGTTTTTT
D: TRBD1; V: TRBV7-9; J: TRBJ2-7; size: -; CDR3: CASSRDRNSYEQYF; DNA: TGTGCCAGCAGCCGGGACAGGAACTCCTACGAGCAGTACTTC
D: -; V: TRBV10-3; J: TRBJ1-2; size: -; CDR3: CAISERRQPEDYGYTF; DNA: TGTGCCATCAGTGAAAGGAGACAGCCCGAGGACTATGGCTACACCTTC
D: TRBD1; V: TRBV18; J: TRBJ2-1; size: -; CDR3: CASSPPGQGFDNEQFF; DNA: TGTGCCAGCTCACCACCGGGACAGGGGTTCGACAATGAGCAGTTCTTC
D: -; V: TRBV24-1; J: TRBJ2-4; size: once; CDR3: CATSDGYIQYF; DNA: TGTGCCACCAGTGATGGGTACATTCAGTACTTC
D: -; V: TRBV7-2; J: TRBJ1-2; size: -; CDR3: CASSPGEGMSGGYTF; DNA: TGTGCCAGCAGCCCCGGCGAGGGGATGTCGGGAGGCTACACCTTC
D: TRBD1; V: TRBV19; J: TRBJ2-4; size: -; CDR3: CASSPRQGEIGNIQYF; DNA: TGTGCCAGTAGTCCCCGACAGGGGGAAATAGGAAACATTCAGTACTTC
D: TRBD2; V: TRBV6-4; J: TRBJ2-1; size: -; CDR3: CASSEASGVYNEQFF; DNA: TGTGCCAGCAGTGAGGCTAGCGGGGTTTACAATGAGCAGTTCTTC
D: TRBD2; V: TRBV2; J: TRBJ2-3; size: -; CDR3: CASSGLAGGQDTQYF; DNA: TGTGCCAGCAGTGGACTAGCGGGGGGGCAAGATACGCAGTATTTT
D: -; V: TRBV2; J: TRBJ2-4; size: -; CDR3: CASSDYRLAKNIQYF; DNA: TGTGCCAGCAGTGATTACAGATTAGCCAAAAACATTCAGTACTTC
D: -; V: TRBV7-4; J: TRBJ1-5; size: -; CDR3: CASSRRTADQPQHF; DNA: TGTGCCAGCAGCCGTAGGACAGCCGATCAGCCCCAGCATTTT
D: TRBD1; V: TRBV25-1; J: TRBJ1-5; size: -; CDR3: CASRQTGSNQPQHF; DNA: TGTGCCAGCCGTCAGACAGGGAGCAATCAGCCCCAGCATTTT
D: -; V: TRBV30; J: TRBJ2-6; size: once; CDR3: CAWSALRGTPGANVLTF; DNA: TGTGCCTGGAGTGCCCTCAGGGGTACCCCTGGGGCCAACGTCCTGACTTTC
D: -; V: TRBV5-1; J: TRBJ2-3; size: -; CDR3: CASALEGGDTQYF; DNA: TGCGCCAGCGCTCTCGAAGGGGGAGATACGCAGTATTTT
D: -; V: TRBV2; J: TRBJ2-1; size: once; CDR3: CASSARWAGQIYNEQFF; DNA: TGTGCCAGCAGTGCCCGGTGGGCGGGACAGATTTACAATGAGCAGTTCTTC